Sequencing of this T cell receptor beta chain was carried out in a study of blood T cell repertoires in COVID-19 (dated by TCRdb to about 2020). Study-level background: The collaborator samples originated in the United States, Italy and Spain and spanned the acute and convalescent phases of COVID-19. The material from the prospective study consisted of cDNA or gDNA derived from T cells, B-cell-depleted T cells, or PBMCs. Deeply sampled blood TCRbeta repertoires from subjects exposed to, actively infected with, or recovered from COVID-19 were included in the dataset. The repertoires were released in a freely available public database meant as a resource for research on the immune response to SARS-CoV-2. Samples came from the ongoing ImmuneRACE study (first 160 participants) plus 1,254 subjects from 6 global collaborators. Nearly every sample came with metadata listing a de-identified subject ID, COVID-19 status, age in years and sex. Where HLA class I and class II types were available, the types were taken from metadata supplied by the sample provider, not from assay-based typing.

Note on this clone: It lacks a known antigen. Nothing much larger sits one base from this clone, and base qualities are not available.

The junction carries 15 bases between V and J, which are trimmed by 0 bases and 6 bases respectively. From the cysteine up to the phenylalanine, the CDR3 has a length of 15 residues. The DNA shown is the 45-base CDR3, in frame from base 1. CDR1 is given as SGHDT and CDR2 as YYEEEE, both from the germline V gene. TCRbeta CDR3 regions were amplified from genomic DNA using the immunoSEQ Assay, a bias-controlled multiplex PCR. The source study handled its data this way. The number of nucleated cells in each sample was estimated from the amplification of reference gene primers within the assay. Sequence reads were collapsed and filtered to measure the absolute abundance of every unique TCRbeta CDR3 rearrangement. For each sample, productive Simpson clonality was calculated by taking the square root of Simpson's diversity index across productive rearrangements. The source is immuneACCESS, and TCRdb retained only in-frame sequences with V and J called. Part of the clones is not carried over; for the studies checked, unresolved V genes explain less than half of this, and the remainder is unexplained. Clonal size and the V and J genes are those of that table, whereas D and trimming came from the DNA. The sample table shows about 400,000 clones, and roughly 90% are seen once. Of the sample, 1.7% falls within the top ten clones.

Participants in the prospective study were aged about 18 to 95 years, lived in approximately 26 United States geographic areas, and enrolled through a virtual design. Cohort assignment in the prospective study relied on participant-reported clinical history from a screening survey and a study questionnaire. Recovered participants in ImmuneRACE Cohort 3 were defined by two consecutive negative NP/OP PCR tests, clearance by a healthcare professional, or resolution of symptoms. In the prospective study, whole blood, serum and a nasopharyngeal or oropharyngeal swab were collected from each participant by mobile phlebotomists. Over an approximately 2-month period, participants in the prospective study had the option of providing additional blood draws and questionnaires. Prospective study blood samples were shipped either frozen or at room temperature before DNA extraction. Study-wide conclusions, independent of this receptor: The quantity of clinical and demographic metadata differed by source and by participant and was supplied without curation.

The rearrangement joined TRBV5-6 to TRBJ1-1, and TRBD1 may be the D gene, going by 6 matching bases. The clonotype comes from a woman aged 25 to 39 who had recovered from COVID-19. What was sequenced was PBMCs or T cells enriched from blood (not recorded which). The DNA sequence is TGTGCCAGCAGCTTGGGGACAGTCGTCACTCCTGAAGCTTTCTTT. This translates into CASSLGTVVTPEAFF.